A selection of T cell receptor beta chains follows, all from one sample in a study of control samples from healthy donors and cancer patients. The repertoire was sequenced with immunoSEQ multiplex PCR; TCRdb's copy has only in-frame clones and lacks some. The sample has just under 100,000 clones, 90% to 95% seen once; the top ten hold 8%. Sequencing input: blood. The receptors come from a man between 18 and 29 years old in good health. The CDR3 runs from the conserved cysteine through the conserved F or W.

J gene: TRBJ1-6
V gene: TRBV5-6
CDR3 protein: CASRLERQYNSPLHF

J gene: TRBJ2-2
V gene: TRBV7-8
CDR3 protein: CASRTFTSGGTGELFF

J gene: TRBJ2-1
V gene: TRBV6-4
CDR3 protein: CASSGTSGSYNEQFF

J gene: TRBJ2-5
V gene: TRBV6-4
CDR3 protein: CASSERGGQETQYF

J gene: TRBJ1-2
V gene: TRBV19
CDR3 protein: CASSMYTGQGALDGYTF

J gene: TRBJ2-1
V gene: TRBV3-1/TRBV3-2
CDR3 protein: CASSQGTGDEQFF

J gene: TRBJ2-7
V gene: TRBV6-5
CDR3 protein: CASTRQNSYEQYF

J gene: TRBJ2-1
V gene: TRBV5-1
CDR3 protein: CASSPGGSYNEQFF

J gene: TRBJ1-1
V gene: TRBV19
CDR3 protein: CASSLGDTEAFF

J gene: TRBJ1-4
V gene: TRBV6-5
CDR3 protein: CASSPGHNEKLFF

J gene: TRBJ1-4
V gene: TRBV19
CDR3 protein: CASTSGDTSTNEKLFF

J gene: TRBJ2-7
V gene: TRBV11-2
CDR3 protein: CASSQPLAGAQEQYF

J gene: TRBJ2-7
V gene: TRBV19
CDR3 protein: CASSITTGTYEQYF

J gene: TRBJ1-1
V gene: TRBV7-2
CDR3 protein: CASSLWTEAFF

J gene: TRBJ2-1
V gene: TRBV5-1
CDR3 protein: CASSQDGSYNEQFF

J gene: TRBJ2-1
V gene: TRBV11-3
CDR3 protein: CASSPGASSNEQFF

J gene: TRBJ1-2
V gene: TRBV5-6
CDR3 protein: CASTGGRQGYGYTF

J gene: TRBJ2-1
V gene: TRBV3-1/TRBV3-2
CDR3 protein: CASSPLFGEYNEQFF

J gene: TRBJ1-1
V gene: TRBV5-1
CDR3 protein: CASSLGTANTEAFF

J gene: TRBJ1-4
V gene: TRBV5-1
CDR3 protein: CASSPTGSPTNEKLFF

J gene: TRBJ2-1
V gene: TRBV4-2
CDR3 protein: CASSRQGIYNEQFF

J gene: TRBJ2-5
V gene: TRBV27
CDR3 protein: CASSLAISGGPDETQYF

J gene: TRBJ1-1
V gene: TRBV7-2
CDR3 protein: CASSPQREAEAFF

J gene: TRBJ2-1
V gene: TRBV10-1
CDR3 protein: CASQRTSGRSDREQFF

J gene: TRBJ1-1
V gene: TRBV5-1
CDR3 protein: CASSLGTGNEAFF

J gene: TRBJ1-5
V gene: TRBV4-1
CDR3 protein: CASSQDWGSGQPQHF

J gene: TRBJ1-5
V gene: TRBV28
CDR3 protein: CASSPGGTGYSNQPQHF

J gene: TRBJ2-2
V gene: TRBV4-1
CDR3 protein: CASSQGWDRGTGELFF

J gene: TRBJ2-7
V gene: TRBV30
CDR3 protein: CAWSAGFSVEQYF

J gene: TRBJ2-7
V gene: TRBV7-7
CDR3 protein: CASSLGHLYEQYF

J gene: TRBJ1-2
V gene: TRBV6-5
CDR3 protein: CASKLPGTGGYGYTF